Following are 9 T cell receptor beta chains from one sample sequenced in a study of blood T cells in healthy people across ages. Together with a sample-barcoded 5' primer, a J-beta primer mix was included in a second PCR lasting roughly 6 to 12 cycles. MiXCR, run by TCRdb on the 5' RACE reads, gives a single entry per CDR3 protein. The repertoire holds 800,000 to 950,000 distinct CDR3 sequences, with around 49% as singletons. Sequenced sample: blood. These receptors originate from a young man in good health.

In this sample, this clonotype turned up a few times. The chain joins TRBV5-6 to TRBJ2-3; 7 nucleotides line up with TRBD1. CDR3 length equals 15 residues. The germline V gene has CDR1 SGHDT and CDR2 YYEEEE. The V gene end was trimmed by 4 bases and the J gene end by 5 bases; junction bases not matched to a gene: 10. The CDR3 reads CASSTRDSSLDTQYF. For the CDR3, the DNA is TGTGCCAGCAGCACAAGGGACAGCTCGCTAGATACGCAGTATTTT.

The chain employs TRBV28 and TRBJ1-5; TRBD1 aligns across 7 bases. The junction had 8 bases not matched to a gene; V was cut back by 6 bases and J by 6 bases. The CDR3 has 14 residues. Germline V lookup: CDR1 MDHEN, CDR2 SYDVKM. The CDR3 DNA follows: TGTGCCAGCAGCCCGACAGGGACAGTTCAGCCCCAGCATTTT. It translates to CASSPTGTVQPQHF.

This clonotype appeared a single time. This chain connects TRBV2 to TRBJ1-2; TRBD1 matches at 8 bases. The CDR3 runs 14 residues. The germline V gene has CDR1 SNHLY and CDR2 FYNNEI. V lost 7 bases to trimming and J lost 6 bases; unmatched junction nucleotides: 10. CDR3 nucleotides: TGTGCCAGCAAGGAGCAGGGGGCGAGACATGGCTACACCTTC. It encodes CASKEQGARHGYTF. Variable domain in full (rest from reference TRBV2 and TRBJ1-2): EPEVTQTPSHQVTQMGQEVILRCVPISNHLYFYWYRQILGQKVEFLVSFYNNEISEKSEIFDDQFSVERPDGSNFTLKIRSTKLEDSAMYFCASKEQGARHGYTFGSGTRLTVV.

The chain couples TRBV3-1 to TRBJ2-7; D is undetermined. With 2 bases removed from V and 0 bases from J, the gap between germline ends came to 14 bases. The germline V gene encodes CDR1 LGHDT and CDR2 YNNKEL (reference sequence). The CDR3 is 16 amino acids. The DNA of the CDR3 is TGTGCCAGCAGCCAATCCGGGCCCTTAAGCTCCTACGAGCAGTACTTC. As protein: CASSQSGPLSSYEQYF.

The chain links TRBV7-2 to TRBJ1-2; TRBD1 matches at 7 bases. CDR3 length: 15 residues. Germline-derived CDR1 and CDR2 are SGHTA and FQGNSA. V dropped 4 bases and J dropped 4; count of bases not matched to a gene: 9. Here the CDR3 reads CASSSNYRDSYGYTF. CDR3 coding DNA: TGTGCCAGCAGCTCAAACTACCGGGACAGCTATGGCTACACCTTC.

This clonotype showed up just a few times. The chain uses TRBV9 and TRBJ2-3, with 11 bases matching TRBD1. Unmatched junction bases numbered 7, after V lost 4 bases and J lost 3 bases. The CDR3 has 16 residues. The germline V gene encodes CDR1 SGDLS and CDR2 YYNGEE. CDR3 DNA sequence: TGTGCCAGCAGCTCCGCCGGGACAGGGGGTACAGATACGCAGTATTTT. Protein product: CASSSAGTGGTDTQYF. The full variable domain, its missing parts supplied by reference TRBV9 and TRBJ2-3, is DSGVTQTPKHLITATGQRVTLRCSPRSGDLSVYWYQQSLDQGLQFLIQYYNGEERAKGNILERFSAQQFPDLHSELNLSSLELGDSALYFCASSSAGTGGTDTQYFGPGTRLTVL.

This chain joins TRBV5-5 and TRBJ1-1; D might be TRBD1 (6 bases). Trimming shortened V by 4 bases and J by 10 bases, and 14 bases separated the two germline ends. Germline V gene sequence: CDR1 SGHKS, CDR2 YYEKEE (reference sequence). The CDR3 runs to 12 residues. This chain's CDR3 is CASSPRTGRAFF. CDR3 bases: TGTGCCAGCAGCCCCCGAACAGGGAGAGCTTTCTTT.

V gene TRBV6-2 or TRBV6-3 combines with J gene TRBJ1-1, with 9 bases lining up with TRBD1. The V and J ends lost 7 bases and 4 bases, in that order; junction bases with no gene match: 16. The CDR3 covers 17 residues. From germline, CDR1 is MNHEY and CDR2 SVGEGT. The CDR3 region has the DNA TGTGCCAGCACCCTACGGACAGGGGTAATTAAGGGCACTGAAGCTTTCTTT. It encodes CASTLRTGVIKGTEAFF.

This clonotype was observed a handful of times. J is TRBJ1-5 and V is TRBV6-1, with 8 positions matching TRBD1. The CDR3 loop spans 15 amino acids. CDR1 is MNHNS and CDR2 is SASEGT in the germline V gene. V shed 7 bases and J 6 bases; nucleotides not matched to a gene: 11. In nucleotides, the CDR3 is TGTGCCAGCATTTGGGGCCGGACAGGGCTTCAGCCCCAGCATTTT. Protein sequence: CASIWGRTGLQPQHF.